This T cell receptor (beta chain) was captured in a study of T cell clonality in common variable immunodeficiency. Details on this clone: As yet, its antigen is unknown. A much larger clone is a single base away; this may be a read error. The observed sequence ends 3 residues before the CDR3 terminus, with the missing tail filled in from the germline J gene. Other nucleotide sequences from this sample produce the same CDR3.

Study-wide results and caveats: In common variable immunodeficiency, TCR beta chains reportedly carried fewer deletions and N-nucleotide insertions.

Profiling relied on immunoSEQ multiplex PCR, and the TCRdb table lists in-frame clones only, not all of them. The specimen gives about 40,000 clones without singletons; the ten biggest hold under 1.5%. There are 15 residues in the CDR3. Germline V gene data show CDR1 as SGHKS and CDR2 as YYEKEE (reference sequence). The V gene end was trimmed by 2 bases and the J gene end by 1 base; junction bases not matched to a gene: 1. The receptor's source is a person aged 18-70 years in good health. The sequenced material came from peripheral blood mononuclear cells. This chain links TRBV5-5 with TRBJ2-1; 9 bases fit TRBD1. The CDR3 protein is CASSLQGASYNEQFF. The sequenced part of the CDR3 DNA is TGTGCCAGCAGCTTACAGGGGGCTTCCTACAATGAG. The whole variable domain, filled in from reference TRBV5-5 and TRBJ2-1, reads DAGVTQSPTHLIKTRGQQVTLRCSPISGHKSVSWYQQVLGQGPQFIFQYYEKEERGRGNFPDRFSARQFPNYSSELNVNALLLGDSALYLCASSLQGASYNEQFFGPGTRLTVL.